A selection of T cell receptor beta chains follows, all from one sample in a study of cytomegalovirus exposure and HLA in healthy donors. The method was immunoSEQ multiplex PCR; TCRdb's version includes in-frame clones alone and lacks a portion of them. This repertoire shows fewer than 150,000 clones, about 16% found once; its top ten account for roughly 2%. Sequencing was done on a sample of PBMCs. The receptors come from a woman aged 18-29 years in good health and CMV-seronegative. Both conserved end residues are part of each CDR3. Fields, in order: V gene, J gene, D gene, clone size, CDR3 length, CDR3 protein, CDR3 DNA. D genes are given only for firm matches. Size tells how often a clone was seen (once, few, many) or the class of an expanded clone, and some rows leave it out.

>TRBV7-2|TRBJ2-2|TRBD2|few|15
CASSYSGSRTGELFF
TGTGCCAGCAGCTATAGCGGGAGTAGGACCGGGGAGCTGTTTTTT
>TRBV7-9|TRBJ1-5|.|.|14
CASSRSTGNQPQHF
TGTGCCAGCAGCCGCTCCACAGGGAATCAGCCCCAGCATTTT
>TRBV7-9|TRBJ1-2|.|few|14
CASSSDSRLYGYTF
TGTGCCAGCAGCTCGGACAGCCGACTCTATGGCTACACCTTC
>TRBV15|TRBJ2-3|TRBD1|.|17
CATSRSWTGGIGDTQYF
TGTGCCACCAGCAGATCCTGGACAGGGGGCATCGGCGATACGCAGTATTTT
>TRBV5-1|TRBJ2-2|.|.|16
CASSITNRVDTGELFF
TGCGCCAGCAGCATAACAAACAGGGTGGACACCGGGGAGCTGTTTTTT
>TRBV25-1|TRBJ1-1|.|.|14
CASSESSNRAEAFF
TGTGCCAGCAGTGAATCTTCGAATCGGGCTGAAGCTTTCTTT
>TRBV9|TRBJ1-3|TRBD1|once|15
CASSVGGQGGNTIYF
TGTGCCAGCAGCGTAGGGGGACAGGGAGGAAACACCATATATTTT
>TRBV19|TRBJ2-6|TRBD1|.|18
CASTPTGGRSAGANVLTF
TGTGCCAGTACCCCGACAGGGGGCAGGTCGGCTGGGGCCAACGTCCTGACTTTC
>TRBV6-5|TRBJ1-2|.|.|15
CASSYIGGANYGYTF
TGTGCCAGCAGTTACATTGGGGGGGCCAACTATGGCTACACCTTC
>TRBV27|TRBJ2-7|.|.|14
CASSSPRESYEQYF
TGTGCCAGCAGTTCCCCCCGGGAGTCTTACGAGCAGTACTTC
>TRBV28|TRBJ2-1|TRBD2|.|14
CASSLNVGGDEQFF
TGTGCCAGCAGCCTTAACGTGGGGGGGGATGAGCAGTTCTTC
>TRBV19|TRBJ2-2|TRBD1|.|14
CASSGDRGTGELFF
TGTGCCAGTAGCGGCGACAGGGGAACCGGGGAGCTGTTTTTT
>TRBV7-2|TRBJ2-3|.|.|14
CASSFSVGADTQYF
TGTGCCAGCAGCTTTAGCGTGGGCGCAGATACGCAGTATTTT
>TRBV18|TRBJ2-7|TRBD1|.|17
CASSPPGAGQGAREQYF
TGTGCCAGCTCACCACCTGGGGCAGGACAGGGGGCGAGGGAGCAGTACTTC
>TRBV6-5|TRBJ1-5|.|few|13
CASSYSQGRPQHF
TGTGCCAGCAGTTACTCGCAGGGCCGCCCCCAGCATTTT
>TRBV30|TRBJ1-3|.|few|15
CAWSRLGSSGNTIYF
TGTGCCTGGAGTCGTCTGGGGAGCTCTGGAAACACCATATATTTT
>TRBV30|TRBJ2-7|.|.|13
CAWSALFLYEQYF
TGTGCCTGGAGTGCCCTTTTCCTTTACGAGCAGTACTTC
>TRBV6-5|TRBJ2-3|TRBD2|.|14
CASARQLATDTQYF
TGTGCCAGCGCCCGCCAACTAGCGACAGATACGCAGTATTTT